This is a list of T cell receptor beta chains from one sample in a study of naive and memory T cell subsets. In TCRdb, the UMI-ligation and nested PCR reads were re-called with MiXCR into one record per CDR3 protein. The table has tens of thousands of distinct CDR3 sequences, 8% to 13% seen once. Sequencing was performed on skin, taken from a tuberculin skin test site. Receptor source: an adult in good health. CDR3s include the opening cysteine and the closing phenylalanine or tryptophan. A D gene is named only where the DNA matches it firmly. Some rows mark clone size as missing; the rest say once, few, many or name a class of expanded clone.

d_gene	v_gene	j_gene	abundance	CDR3aa	CDR3nt
NA	TRBV7-9	TRBJ2-2	few	CASNAQRAGELFF	TGTGCCAGCAACGCGCAGAGGGCCGGGGAGCTGTTTTTT
NA	TRBV3-1	TRBJ2-2	few	CASSTSGGTGELFF	TGTGCCAGCAGCACATCAGGCGGCACCGGGGAGCTGTTTTTT
NA	TRBV7-2	TRBJ2-5	many	CASSKDGTPRRAQYF	TGTGCCAGCAGCAAAGACGGGACACCCCGTCGGGCCCAGTACTTC
TRBD1	TRBV6-2/TRBV6-3	TRBJ1-2	NA	CASSGRQGIGFLYGYTF	TGTGCCAGCAGTGGGAGACAGGGGATCGGCTTTCTATATGGCTACACCTTC
NA	TRBV12-3/TRBV12-4	TRBJ2-5	few	CASSLGPVQETQYF	TGTGCCAGCAGTTTAGGGCCGGTCCAAGAGACCCAGTACTTC
TRBD2	TRBV6-1	TRBJ2-1	many	CATREAGPYNEQFF	TGTGCCACGCGCGAAGCGGGGCCCTACAATGAGCAGTTCTTC
TRBD2	TRBV5-1	TRBJ2-5	NA	CVSRSNAGVETQYF	TGCGTCAGCAGGTCGAATGCGGGGGTGGAGACCCAGTACTTC
TRBD2	TRBV18	TRBJ2-7	many	CASSPGTSVTEQYF	TGTGCCAGCTCACCAGGGACTAGCGTCACCGAGCAGTACTTC
TRBD1	TRBV29-1	TRBJ2-1	many	CSACHPGQGYNEQFF	TGCAGCGCCTGCCACCCGGGACAGGGATACAATGAGCAGTTCTTC
NA	TRBV21-1	TRBJ1-5	many	CASSKEGSSNQPQHF	TGTGCCAGCAGCAAGGAGGGTTCAAGCAATCAGCCCCAGCATTTT
TRBD2	TRBV29-1	TRBJ2-1	many	CSVELDSGTYNEQFF	TGCAGCGTTGAACTGGATAGCGGGACCTACAATGAGCAGTTCTTC
TRBD2	TRBV6-5	TRBJ2-3	many	CASSYSAGGPSDTQYF	TGTGCCAGCAGTTACTCGGCGGGAGGGCCTTCCGATACGCAGTATTTT
TRBD2	TRBV7-2	TRBJ2-3	few	CASSFWGRVRADTQYF	TGTGCCAGCAGCTTTTGGGGGAGGGTCCGGGCAGATACGCAGTATTTT
NA	TRBV7-2	TRBJ2-7	many	CASSSPVGGNYEQYF	TGTGCCAGCAGCTCCCCAGTCGGGGGCAATTACGAGCAGTACTTC
TRBD1	TRBV12-3/TRBV12-4	TRBJ2-1	few	CASSPDRGFYNEQFF	TGTGCCAGCAGCCCGGACAGGGGGTTCTACAATGAGCAGTTCTTC
TRBD2	TRBV18	TRBJ2-3	few	CASSPVASGEADTQYF	TGTGCCAGCTCACCAGTGGCTAGCGGGGAGGCAGATACGCAGTATTTT
TRBD2	TRBV28	TRBJ2-7	few	CASSFPSGSPTGGQYF	TGTGCCAGCAGTTTCCCTAGCGGGTCCCCTACCGGCGGGCAGTACTTC
TRBD1	TRBV3-1	TRBJ1-1	NA	CASSLQGMDTEAFF	TGTGCCAGCAGCTTACAGGGGATGGACACTGAAGCTTTCTTT
NA	TRBV6-2/TRBV6-3	TRBJ2-1	many	CASSTISSYNEQFF	TGTGCCAGCAGCACGATTAGCTCCTACAATGAGCAGTTCTTC
NA	TRBV6-6	TRBJ2-1	few	CASSPVYNEQFF	TGTGCCAGCAGCCCGGTCTACAATGAGCAGTTCTTC
NA	TRBV19	TRBJ2-2	many	CASKSWTVTNTGELFF	TGTGCCAGTAAGAGCTGGACAGTTACCAACACCGGGGAGCTGTTTTTT
NA	TRBV4-2	TRBJ2-3	many	CASSPISRGTDTQYF	TGTGCCAGCAGCCCTATTTCTAGGGGGACAGATACGCAGTATTTT
NA	TRBV27	TRBJ2-3	NA	CASSRLGDTQYF	TGTGCCAGCAGTCGTTTGGGGGATACGCAGTATTTT
NA	TRBV14	TRBJ2-7	many	CASSNRGSGAYEQYF	TGTGCCAGCAGCAACCGCGGTAGCGGAGCCTACGAGCAGTACTTC
NA	TRBV12-3/TRBV12-4	TRBJ2-2	few	CASSLGNTGELFF	TGTGCCAGCAGTTTAGGGAACACCGGGGAGCTGTTTTTT
TRBD1	TRBV30	TRBJ2-6	many	CAWNRGSGANVLTF	TGTGCCTGGAACAGGGGCTCTGGGGCCAACGTCCTGACTTTC
NA	TRBV12-3/TRBV12-4	TRBJ2-7	few	CASTLAPDYEQYF	TGTGCCAGCACCCTCGCCCCTGACTACGAGCAGTACTTC